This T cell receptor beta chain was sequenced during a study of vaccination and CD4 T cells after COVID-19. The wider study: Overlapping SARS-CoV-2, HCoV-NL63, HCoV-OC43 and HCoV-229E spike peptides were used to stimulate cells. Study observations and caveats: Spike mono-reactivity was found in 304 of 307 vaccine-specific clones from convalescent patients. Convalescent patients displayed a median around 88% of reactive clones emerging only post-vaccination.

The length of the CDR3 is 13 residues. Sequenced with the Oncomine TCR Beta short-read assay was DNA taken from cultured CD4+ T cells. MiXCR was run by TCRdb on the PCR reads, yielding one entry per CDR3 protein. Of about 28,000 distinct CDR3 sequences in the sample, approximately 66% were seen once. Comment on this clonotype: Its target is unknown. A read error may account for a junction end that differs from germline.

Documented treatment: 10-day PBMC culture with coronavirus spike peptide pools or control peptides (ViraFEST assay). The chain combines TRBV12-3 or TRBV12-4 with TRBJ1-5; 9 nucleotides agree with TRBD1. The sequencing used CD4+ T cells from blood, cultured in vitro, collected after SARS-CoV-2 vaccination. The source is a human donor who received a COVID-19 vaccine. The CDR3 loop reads CTSSRQGDQPQHF. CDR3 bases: TGTACCAGCAGTCGACAGGGGGATCAGCCCCAGCATTTT.